The 21 T cell receptor beta chains presented below share a single source sample, sequenced in a study of response to subunit inactivated influenza vaccine. TCRdb used MiXCR to reprocess the RT-PCR reads, holding one entry per CDR3 protein. The sample has roughly 630,000 distinct CDR3 sequences, 14% seen once; the top ten hold 6.5% to 8%. Material: PBMCs from blood, obtained around 15 days before vaccination. The receptors were sampled from a middle-aged man who received an inactivated influenza vaccine.

The chain has TRBV11-2 and TRBJ2-3; no clear D gene. Germline CDR1 is SGHAT and CDR2 is FQNNGV. The CDR3 sequence is 15 residues long. Trimming cost V 5 bases and J 0 bases, with 12 bases left between them. The CDR3 DNA sequence: TGTGCCAGCAGCGCCCGATATACTAGCACAGATACGCAGTATTTT. It codes for CASSARYTSTDTQYF.

This chain connects TRBV11-1 to TRBJ2-7; 9 bases are a match to TRBD1. Germline-derived CDR1 and CDR2 are SGHAT and FQDESV (reference sequence). The V segment lost 7 bases and the J segment 2 bases; nucleotides outside the gene matches: 6. The CDR3 spans 14 residues. CDR3 in amino acids: CASKRDRATYEQYF. CDR3 nucleotides: TGTGCCAGCAAACGGGACAGGGCCACCTACGAGCAGTACTTC.

In its sample, this clonotype was seen a few times. The chain has TRBV5-1 and TRBJ2-4; weak D call: TRBD1 (5 bases). CDR3 length: 14 amino acids. Germline CDR1 reads SGHRS; CDR2 reads YFSETQ. V was shortened by 1 base and J by 8 bases, with 13 bases between the two germline ends. In nucleotides, the CDR3 is TGCGCCAGCAGCTTGAGGGCGCAAGGGGACATTCAGTACTTC. Its protein is CASSLRAQGDIQYF.

This clonotype was seen a few times. V and J are TRBV6-1 and TRBJ1-1; no reliable D call. With 2 bases removed from V and 4 bases from J, the gap between germline ends came to 11 bases. The length of the CDR3 is 14 residues. CDR1 and CDR2 (germline): MNHNS, SASEGT. The CDR3 DNA sequence: TGTGCCAGCAGTGAACAGAACCGACGCACTGAAGCTTTCTTT. It yields the protein CASSEQNRRTEAFF.

In this sample, this clonotype turned up a few times. This may be a read error: a much more frequent sequence differs by one nucleotide. V gene TRBV9 combines with J gene TRBJ2-1, with TRBD2 matching over 8 bases. V trimming: 0 bases; J trimming: 7 bases; junction bases outside the gene matches: 3. Germline V gene sequence: CDR1 SGDLS, CDR2 YYNGEE. The CDR3 runs to 14 residues. The CDR3 DNA follows: TGTGCCAGCAGCGTAGCGGGAGGGGGGAATGAGCAGTTCTTC. Its protein product is CASSVAGGGNEQFF.

The CDR3 region is CASSLSPEGEKLFF. CDR3 nucleotide sequence: TGCGCCAGCAGCTTGTCTCCTGAGGGTGAAAAACTGTTTTTT. The chain recombines TRBV5-1 with TRBJ1-4, with D unresolved. Germline assignment: CDR1 SGHRS and CDR2 YFSETQ. The CDR3 sequence is 14 residues long. V was clipped by 1 base and J by 7 bases, with 11 bases between them.

This clonotype was seen ten or more times. The chain links TRBV4-3 to TRBJ2-3; TRBD2 agrees at 12 bases. Germline trimming cut 2 bases from V and 0 bases from J; bases unmatched to any gene: 6. Looked up from germline, CDR1 is LGHNA and CDR2 is YSLEER. The CDR3 covers 18 residues. As DNA, the CDR3 is TGCGCCAGCAGCCAATGGACTAGCGGGGTCCCTAGCACAGATACGCAGTATTTT. Residues: CASSQWTSGVPSTDTQYF.

This sequence joins TRBV6-4 and TRBJ2-7; no firm D call. Per the germline V gene, CDR1 is MRHNA and CDR2 is SNTAGT. With 6 bases removed from V and 6 bases from J, the gap between germline ends came to 12 bases. The CDR3 length is 12 residues. CDR3 in amino acids: CASSFDLSEQYF. CDR3 nucleotides: TGTGCCAGCAGCTTTGACCTTAGCGAGCAGTACTTC.

This clonotype was seen a few times. This chain links TRBV5-6 with TRBJ2-3, with D possibly matching TRBD1 (6 bases). The CDR3 has 16 residues. V lost 5 bases and J lost 3, with 19 bases in between. Looked up from germline, CDR1 is SGHDT and CDR2 is YYEEEE. The CDR3 sequence is CASSPGTPWGTDTQYF. The CDR3 DNA reads TGTGCCAGCAGTCCCGGGACACCTTGGGGTACAGATACGCAGTATTTT.

The chain is built from TRBV6-2 or TRBV6-3 and TRBJ2-1, with 13 bases aligning to TRBD2. With V trimmed by 2 bases and J by 3 bases, 13 bases remained unmatched. The V gene's germline CDR1 is MNHEY and CDR2 SVGEGT. The CDR3 extends over 20 amino acids. CDR3 coding DNA: TGTGCCAGCAGTTACACCGCGATCCGGACTAGCGGGAGTCACTACAATGAGCAGTTCTTC. It yields the protein CASSYTAIRTSGSHYNEQFF.

This clonotype was observed a few times. The chain uses TRBV7-8 and TRBJ2-5; 10 bases match TRBD2. There are 15 residues in the CDR3. The junction had 7 bases not matched to a gene; V was cut back by 4 bases and J by 5 bases. Germline CDR1 SGHVS, CDR2 FQNEAQ. The chain's CDR3 is CASSSSPSGGETQYF. The CDR3 coding sequence is TGTGCCAGCAGCTCCTCCCCTAGCGGGGGCGAGACCCAGTACTTC. Full variable domain (outside the CDR3, taken from reference TRBV7-8 and TRBJ2-5): GAGVSQSPRYKVAKRGQDVALRCDPISGHVSLFWYQQALGQGPEFLTYFQNEAQLDKSGLPSDRFFAERPEGSVSTLKIQRTQQEDSAVYLCASSSSPSGGETQYFGPGTRLLVL.

The gene calls are TRBV7-2 and TRBJ2-3; D may be TRBD2 (6 bases). The length of the CDR3 is 15 residues. CDR1 SGHTA and CDR2 FQGNSA come from the germline V gene. V was pared by 1 base and J by 4 bases, with 12 bases between. The CDR3 reads CASSLGLVDPDTQYF. In DNA, the CDR3 is TGTGCCAGCAGCTTAGGACTAGTAGATCCAGATACGCAGTATTTT.

This clonotype was observed a few times. This chain links TRBV6-2 or TRBV6-3 with TRBJ2-7; the D gene could be TRBD1 or TRBD2 (5 bases each). From germline, CDR1 is MNHEY and CDR2 SVGEGT. This CDR3 spans 18 amino acids. V was shortened by 3 bases and J by 0 bases, with 21 bases between the two germline ends. CDR3 DNA: TGTGCCAGCAGTTATGGGCTGGGTTCGGGACGTCTCTCCTACGAGCAGTACTTC. It is translated as CASSYGLGSGRLSYEQYF.

The chain employs TRBV4-1 and TRBJ2-2, with D possibly being TRBD1 or TRBD2 (6 bases each). This CDR3 contains 16 residues. Germline V gene data show CDR1 as MGHRA and CDR2 as YSYEKL. With 4 bases removed from V and 7 bases from J, the gap between germline ends came to 19 bases. CDR3 sequence reads: CASSPRFGGQGGELFF. The CDR3, as DNA: TGCGCCAGCAGCCCCCGTTTTGGGGGGCAAGGCGGGGAGCTGTTTTTT.

For the CDR3, the DNA is TGTGCCACCACAACACCTCGACAGGGCCCCTACGAGCAGTACTTC. Translation gives CATTTPRQGPYEQYF. The rearrangement uses TRBV28 and TRBJ2-7; 7 bases map to TRBD1. Germline assignment: CDR1 MDHEN and CDR2 SYDVKM. The CDR3 contains 15 residues. The trim removed 10 bases at V and 2 bases at J, leaving 14 bases unmatched.

The V call is TRBV20-1, the J call TRBJ2-7; 9 positions agree with TRBD2. The CDR3 has 14 residues. After removal of 5 bases from V and 3 bases from J, the junction contained 8 bases not matched to a gene. Germline-derived CDR1 and CDR2 are DFQATT and SNEGSKA (reference sequence). DNA for the CDR3: TGCAGTGCTCCCAGATTAGCGGGAGTCTACGAGCAGTACTTC. It yields the protein CSAPRLAGVYEQYF.

V and J are TRBV12-3 or TRBV12-4 and TRBJ1-1; D not resolved. The length of the CDR3 is 13 residues. V shed 7 bases and J shed 4 bases, with 13 bases lying between them. In DNA, the CDR3 is TGTGCCAGCACCCTAATGGGTTCCACTGAAGCTTTCTTT. Encoded protein: CASTLMGSTEAFF.

This clonotype was detected only a few times. The chain links TRBV29-1 to TRBJ2-1; no definite D call. V shed 4 bases and J shed 6 bases, with 13 bases lying between them. The CDR3 has 13 amino acids. Germline CDR1 SQVTM, CDR2 ANQGSEA. CDR3 DNA: TGCAGCGTTGTTGGGGTACTGGGCAATGAGCAGTTCTTC. It is translated as CSVVGVLGNEQFF.

This clonotype was picked up a small number of times. The chain is built from TRBV7-7 and TRBJ2-2; D might be TRBD2 (5 bases). V lost 2 bases, J lost 3 bases, and 10 bases lay in between. The germline V gene encodes CDR1 SSHAT and CDR2 FNYEAQ (reference sequence). CDR3 length: 15 amino acids. The DNA for the CDR3 is TGTGCCAGCAGCTTACGCGTCGGGGACACCGGGGAGCTGTTTTTT. Translation gives CASSLRVGDTGELFF.

The chain recombines TRBV11-2 with TRBJ2-1; 9 positions agree with TRBD2. V shed 0 bases, J shed 6 bases, and the junction held 12 bases outside the gene matches. CDR3 length: 18 amino acids. CDR1 and CDR2 (germline): SGHAT, FQNNGV. The CDR3, as DNA: TGTGCCAGCAGCTTAGATCCCAGAATAGCGGGAGTTTCCAATGAGCAGTTCTTC. Its protein is CASSLDPRIAGVSNEQFF.

This clonotype was observed a few times. The gene calls are TRBV12-3 or TRBV12-4 and TRBJ1-4; TRBD1 matches 8 bases. V shed 0 bases and J 9 bases; nucleotides not matched to a gene: 9. The CDR3 spans 16 residues. CDR3 loop: CASSLASTDREKKLFF. The CDR3 nucleotides are TGTGCCAGCAGTTTAGCCAGTACGGACAGGGAGAAAAAACTGTTTTTT.